This TCR beta chain appears in the sequencing data of a study of tumour-infiltrating T cells in Burkitt lymphoma. Across the whole study: Repertoire clonality predicted overall and progression-free survival.

The table came from immunoSEQ multiplex PCR; TCRdb's copy has only in-frame clones and leaves some out. Seen here are about 14,000 clones, roughly 73% observed once, and the top ten hold 6% to 8%. CDR1 SEHNR and CDR2 FQNEAQ come from the germline V gene (reference sequence). Trimming shortened V by 0 bases and J by 2 bases, and 13 bases separated the two germline ends. CDR3 length: 16 amino acids. The TCR comes from a human donor with diffuse large B-cell lymphoma. Sequencing was carried out using tumor tissue. The V gene is TRBV7-9, the J gene TRBJ1-2; a weak D match, TRBD1 (5 bases). CDR3 loop: CASSLALGRGNYGYTF. The CDR3, as DNA: TGTGCCAGCAGCTTAGCGTTAGGTCGGGGGAACTATGGCTACACCTTC.